This T cell receptor (beta chain) came from a study of CD8+CD57+ T cells in acquired aplastic anemia. CDR1 and CDR2 (germline): MNHNS, SASEGT. This CDR3 is built from 16 residues. The ends lost 6 bases at V and 2 bases at J; junction bases unmatched: 10. Researchers used genomic DNA as the template to profile TCR beta VDJ and CDR3. TCRdb recomputed calls from the reads with MiXCR, one row per CDR3 protein. The data contain 150,000 to 200,000 distinct CDR3 sequences, around 65% of them singletons. Material: sorted CD4+, CD8+, or CD8+CD57+ T cells (not recorded which) from PBMCs. V is TRBV6-1 and J is TRBJ2-7, with 10 positions matching TRBD2. This TCR came from a human donor with severe aplastic anemia or a healthy control (not recorded which). For the CDR3, the DNA is TGTGCCAGCAGCCAACCTCGGACTAGCGGAACCTACGAGCAGTACTTC. Its protein product is CASSQPRTSGTYEQYF.